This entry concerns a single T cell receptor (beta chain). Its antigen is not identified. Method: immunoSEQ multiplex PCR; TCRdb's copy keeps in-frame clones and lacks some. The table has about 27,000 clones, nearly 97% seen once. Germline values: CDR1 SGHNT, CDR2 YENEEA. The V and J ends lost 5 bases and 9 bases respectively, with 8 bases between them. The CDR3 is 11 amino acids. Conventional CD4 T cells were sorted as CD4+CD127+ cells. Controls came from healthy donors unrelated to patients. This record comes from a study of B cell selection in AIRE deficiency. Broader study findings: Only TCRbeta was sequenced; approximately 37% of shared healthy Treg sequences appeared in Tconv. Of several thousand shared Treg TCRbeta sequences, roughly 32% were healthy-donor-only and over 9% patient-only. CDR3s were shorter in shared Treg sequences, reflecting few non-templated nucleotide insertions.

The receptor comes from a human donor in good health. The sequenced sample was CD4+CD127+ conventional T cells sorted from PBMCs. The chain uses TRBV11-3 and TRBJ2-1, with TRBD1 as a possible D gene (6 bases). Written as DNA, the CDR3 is TGTGCCAGCAGCCAGGGGAGTGAGCAGTTCTTC. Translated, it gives CASSQGSEQFF.